This entry lists 6 T cell receptor beta chains sequenced from one sample in a study of regulatory T cells in long-lasting Graves disease. CDR3 regions were amplified by Arm-PCR using iRepertoire HTBI primers to build TCR beta libraries. TCRdb analysed the multiplex PCR reads with MiXCR anew, one entry per CDR3 protein. The table records some 400,000 distinct CDR3 sequences, just under 15% of them present only once. Time point here: newly diagnosed GD, antithyroid drugs for less than 3 months. Generation of the TCR library employed RNA extracted from PBMCs. The sample was also linked to a second study, of T cells in Graves' hyperthyroidism and ophthalmopathy.

The specimen was peripheral blood mononuclear cells (PBMCs), collected at new diagnosis, from a patient treated with antithyroid drugs. These TCRs come from a woman in her twenties or thirties with Graves disease.

Note on this clonotype: A far larger clone differs by one base, so this is likely a read error. The chain couples TRBV6-2 or TRBV6-3 to TRBJ2-7; the D gene could be TRBD1 or TRBD2 (5 bases each). There are 18 residues in the CDR3. Germline V gives CDR1 MNHEY, CDR2 SVGEGT. The ends were cut back, 5 bases at V and 1 base at J, with 24 bases in the middle. CDR3 coding DNA: TGTGCCAGCAGTGACCTAGGGGCGTACAAACGAGGGTCCTACGAGCAGTACTTC. Amino acid sequence: CASSDLGAYKRGSYEQYF.

The J gene is TRBJ2-1, the V gene TRBV12-3 or TRBV12-4, with unresolved D. V lost 4 bases and J lost 3, with 10 bases in between. The CDR3 has 14 residues. Here the CDR3 DNA reads TGTGCCAGCAGTTGGGCAGACGACTACAATGAGCAGTTCTTC. As protein: CASSWADDYNEQFF.

This clonotype has ten or more counts. J is TRBJ1-5 and V is TRBV30; TRBD1 agrees at 7 bases. The trim removed 7 bases at V and 5 bases at J, leaving 11 bases unmatched. Germline V gene lookup returns CDR1 GTSNPN and CDR2 SVGIG (reference sequence). CDR3 length: 14 residues. The CDR3 is CASNTDRTDQPQHF. Here the CDR3 DNA reads TGTGCCTCTAATACGGACAGGACTGATCAGCCCCAGCATTTT.

This clonotype appeared many times. The gene calls are TRBV18 and TRBJ1-4; D possibly corresponds to TRBD1 (6 bases). Trimming removed 5 bases at V and 16 bases at J, with 17 bases between. Germline CDR1 KGHSH, CDR2 LQKENI. This CDR3 has 12 amino acids. CDR3 amino acids: CASSTLDSRKFF. The CDR3 coding sequence is TGTGCCAGCTCAACCCTGGACAGTCGTAAGTTTTTT.

The V call is TRBV5-1, the J call TRBJ2-3, with 7 bases that match TRBD2. V was pared by 0 bases and J by 3 bases, with 4 bases of the junction left unmatched. The CDR3 runs to 15 residues. Looked up from germline, CDR1 is SGHRS and CDR2 is YFSETQ. The CDR3 DNA reads as TGCGCCAGCAGCTTGGCCCCGCGGGAGACAGATACGCAGTATTTT. This gives the protein CASSLAPRETDTQYF. Supplemented by reference TRBV5-1 and TRBJ2-3, the full variable domain reads KAGVTQTPRYLIKTRGQQVTLSCSPISGHRSVSWYQQTPGQGLQFLFEYFSETQRNKGNFPGRFSGRQFSNSRSEMNVSTLELGDSALYLCASSLAPRETDTQYFGPGTRLTVL.

This clonotype was seen repeatedly, ten times or more. The chain employs TRBV27 and TRBJ2-4; unclear D gene. The length of the CDR3 is 13 residues. V lost 2 bases and J 4 bases, leaving 6 bases between the germline ends. CDR1 is MNHEY and CDR2 is SMNVEV in the germline V gene (reference sequence). The CDR3 bases are TGTGCCAGCAGTTTAACCGAAAAAAACATTCAGTACTTC. It specifies CASSLTEKNIQYF.